This T cell receptor (beta chain) was observed in a study of beta chain features in type 1 diabetes. Across the study: All samples combined gave around 98,000,000 sorted cells for examination.

The CDR3 totals 16 residues. Germline V gene lookup returns CDR1 KGHSH and CDR2 LQKENI. V dropped 5 bases and J dropped 6; count of bases not matched to a gene: 10. The investigators reverse transcribed all of the isolated RNA, so they sequenced expressed TCRB transcripts. Assay used: immunoSEQ multiplex PCR; TCRdb lists only in-frame clones, some missing. The sample includes about 40,000 clones, about half of them seen just once. Sorted populations all exceeded 98% purity. This clone appeared a few times. As yet, its antigen is unknown. Findings and caveats of the study: When cDNA is sequenced, cells with high TCR expression could be over-represented. People with Type 1 diabetes carried modestly yet significantly shorter TCRB CDR3s in all four CD4+ subsets.

This sequence originates from a woman between 18 and 29 years old in good health. The material sequenced was central memory CD4+ T cells from blood. This sequence joins TRBV18 and TRBJ1-2; 12 bases are shared with TRBD1. This CDR3 reads CASSSGQGARVDGYTF. In DNA, the CDR3 is TGTGCCAGCTCATCGGGACAGGGGGCGCGCGTAGATGGCTACACCTTC. Full variable domain (missing parts from reference TRBV18 and TRBJ1-2): NAGVMQNPRHLVRRRGQEARLRCSPMKGHSHVYWYRQLPEEGLKFMVYLQKENIIDESGMPKERFSAEFPKEGPSILRIQQVVRGDSAAYFCASSSGQGARVDGYTFGSGTRLTVV.